This T cell receptor (beta chain) is from a study of beta chain features in type 1 diabetes. Study conclusions and caveats: Naive, central memory and Treg TCRB repertoires seemed to resemble each other more closely in patients than they did in healthy donors. There was a moderate but significant shortening of TCRB CDR3s in all four CD4+ subsets of Type 1 diabetes patients.

Investigators reverse transcribed all isolated RNA, so they sequenced expressed TCRB transcripts. The data were produced by immunoSEQ multiplex PCR, yet TCRdb's version contains in-frame clones alone and is incomplete. The repertoire consists of roughly 180,000 clones, with approximately 8.1% occurring once and the leading ten covering approximately 0.85%. In regard to this clone: Its matching antigen is unknown.

V gave up 6 bases and J gave up 12 bases; unmatched junction bases: 10. Germline CDR1 is MNHEY and CDR2 is SVGAGI. The CDR3 contains 12 residues. Cell sorting via CD45RO/CCR7/CD25/CD127/CD95/CD27 was performed to obtain CD4+ naive, central memory, regulatory and stem cell-like memory cells. The source material was central memory CD4+ T cells from blood. The chain uses TRBV6-5 and TRBJ2-7; 8 bases agree with TRBD1. This receptor was taken from a woman aged 40 to 49 with type 1 diabetes. For the CDR3, the DNA is TGTGCCAGCAGCGGACATACAGGGGGACGGTACTTC. As protein: CASSGHTGGRYF.